The rows below give T cell receptor beta chains drawn from one sample of a study of CD8 T cells in Susac syndrome. One entry per CDR3 protein, called by TCRdb with MiXCR from the immunoSEQ multiplex PCR reads. Of more than 250,000 distinct CDR3 sequences listed, about 91% are singletons. The specimen sequenced was CD4+ T cells from PBMCs. The origin of the receptors is a human donor with multiple sclerosis. The CDR3 runs from the conserved cysteine through the conserved F or W. The order of the fields is clone size, D gene, J gene, V gene, CDR3 protein, CDR3 DNA. D genes are given only for firm matches. A row's size may be missing; if present it is once, few, many or a size class.

size: -
D: TRBD2
J: TRBJ2-1
V: TRBV12-3/TRBV12-4
CDR3: CASSPGLAGSYNEQFF
DNA: TGTGCCAGCAGTCCGGGACTAGCGGGCTCCTACAATGAGCAGTTCTTC

size: -
D: -
J: TRBJ1-1
V: TRBV7-3
CDR3: CASSYSANTEAFF
DNA: TGTGCCAGCAGCTATAGTGCGAACACTGAAGCTTTCTTT

size: -
D: -
J: TRBJ2-5
V: TRBV3-1
CDR3: CASSQEMETEETQYF
DNA: TGTGCCAGCAGCCAAGAAATGGAGACAGAAGAGACCCAGTACTTC

size: -
D: TRBD1
J: TRBJ2-1
V: TRBV29-1
CDR3: CSGTGANEQFF
DNA: TGCAGCGGGACAGGGGCCAATGAGCAGTTCTTC

size: -
D: TRBD2
J: TRBJ2-7
V: TRBV3-1
CDR3: CASSQTSGRIYEQYF
DNA: TGTGCCAGCAGCCAAACTAGCGGGAGGATTTACGAGCAGTACTTC

size: -
D: TRBD2
J: TRBJ2-3
V: TRBV5-4
CDR3: CASSFWTSRTTDTQYF
DNA: TGTGCCAGCAGCTTCTGGACTAGTCGGACCACAGATACGCAGTATTTT

size: -
D: -
J: TRBJ2-2
V: TRBV7-9
CDR3: CASTRLENTGELFF
DNA: TGTGCCAGCACCCGACTAGAGAACACCGGGGAGCTGTTTTTT

size: -
D: -
J: TRBJ2-3
V: TRBV5-1
CDR3: CASSSFSASTDTQYF
DNA: TGCGCCAGCAGCTCTTTTTCCGCCTCCACAGATACGCAGTATTTT

size: -
D: -
J: TRBJ1-4
V: TRBV4-1
CDR3: CASSQDVQHEKLFF
DNA: TGCGCCAGCAGCCAAGATGTCCAGCATGAAAAACTGTTTTTT

size: -
D: -
J: TRBJ1-4
V: TRBV3-1
CDR3: CASSQQVIQTNEKLFF
DNA: TGTGCCAGCAGCCAACAGGTTATCCAAACTAATGAAAAACTGTTTTTT

size: -
D: -
J: TRBJ1-6
V: TRBV19
CDR3: CASSPLTGGYNSPLHF
DNA: TGTGCCAGTAGTCCTCTGACAGGAGGATATAATTCACCCCTCCACTTT

size: -
D: -
J: TRBJ2-2
V: TRBV12-3/TRBV12-4
CDR3: CASSLGWVGTGELFF
DNA: TGTGCCAGCAGTTTGGGGTGGGTGGGGACCGGGGAGCTGTTTTTT

size: -
D: -
J: TRBJ1-1
V: TRBV29-1
CDR3: CSVAGLSNTEAFF
DNA: TGCAGCGTTGCGGGACTTTCGAACACTGAAGCTTTCTTT

size: -
D: TRBD1
J: TRBJ1-2
V: TRBV6-6
CDR3: CASSYSGEGAQNGYTF
DNA: TGTGCCAGCAGTTACTCCGGAGAGGGGGCGCAGAATGGCTACACCTTC

size: -
D: -
J: TRBJ1-2
V: TRBV6-1
CDR3: CASTWGSTNYGYTF
DNA: TGTGCCAGCACCTGGGGGAGTACTAACTATGGCTACACCTTC

size: -
D: -
J: TRBJ2-1
V: TRBV7-2
CDR3: CASTLNGGEQFF
DNA: TGTGCCAGCACCCTCAATGGGGGGGAGCAGTTCTTC

size: -
D: -
J: TRBJ2-4
V: TRBV11-2
CDR3: CASRENRVMAKNIQYF
DNA: TGTGCCAGCAGGGAGAACAGGGTGATGGCCAAAAACATTCAGTACTTC

size: -
D: -
J: TRBJ2-7
V: TRBV5-1
CDR3: CASSLGRPRLGEQYF
DNA: TGCGCCAGCAGCCTCGGAAGACCGCGGCTAGGCGAGCAGTACTTC

size: -
D: -
J: TRBJ1-1
V: TRBV4-3
CDR3: CASSPGLPGDTEAFF
DNA: TGCGCCAGCAGCCCGGGACTTCCGGGTGACACTGAAGCTTTCTTT

size: -
D: -
J: TRBJ1-1
V: TRBV7-3
CDR3: CASGGPVGTEAFF
DNA: TGTGCCAGCGGGGGCCCTGTGGGCACTGAAGCTTTCTTT

size: -
D: -
J: TRBJ1-5
V: TRBV18
CDR3: CASSPLRTNQPQHF
DNA: TGTGCCAGCTCACCTTTGAGAACCAATCAGCCCCAGCATTTT

size: once
D: -
J: TRBJ2-1
V: TRBV4-1
CDR3: CASSRVDEQFF
DNA: TGCGCCAGCAGCCGGGTCGATGAGCAGTTCTTC

size: -
D: -
J: TRBJ2-3
V: TRBV4-3
CDR3: CASSQGTSRGDTQYF
DNA: TGCGCCAGCAGCCAAGGAACTAGCCGGGGAGATACGCAGTATTTT

size: -
D: -
J: TRBJ2-3
V: TRBV18
CDR3: CATSPQDTQYF
DNA: TGTGCCACCTCTCCGCAAGATACGCAGTATTTT

size: -
D: -
J: TRBJ2-1
V: TRBV5-6
CDR3: CASSSRLGEQFF
DNA: TGTGCCAGCAGCTCAAGACTAGGTGAGCAGTTCTTC

size: -
D: TRBD2
J: TRBJ2-5
V: TRBV29-1
CDR3: CSGGGGRGHQETQYF
DNA: TGCAGCGGGGGGGGTGGTCGGGGTCACCAAGAGACCCAGTACTTC

size: -
D: -
J: TRBJ2-1
V: TRBV7-3
CDR3: CASSGTGTGSRNEQFF
DNA: TGTGCCAGCAGCGGAACCGGGACTGGCAGTAGGAATGAGCAGTTCTTC

size: -
D: TRBD1
J: TRBJ2-7
V: TRBV3-1
CDR3: CASSPTGDYEQYF
DNA: TGTGCCAGCAGCCCGACAGGGGACTACGAGCAGTACTTC

size: -
D: -
J: TRBJ2-2
V: TRBV3-1
CDR3: CASLRMGGPGELFF
DNA: TGTGCCAGCCTTCGGATGGGGGGCCCCGGGGAGCTGTTTTTT

size: few
D: TRBD1
J: TRBJ2-7
V: TRBV3-1
CDR3: CASSQMTGHEQYF
DNA: TGTGCCAGCAGCCAAATGACAGGGCACGAGCAGTACTTC

size: once
D: TRBD2
J: TRBJ2-1
V: TRBV24-1
CDR3: CATSGSTLAGGRHEQFF
DNA: TGTGCCACCAGTGGCTCTACCCTAGCGGGGGGACGGCATGAGCAGTTCTTC

size: -
D: -
J: TRBJ1-5
V: TRBV12-5
CDR3: CASGLGSLNRDSTQPQHF
DNA: TGTGCTAGTGGTTTGGGGTCGCTTAACCGGGATTCCACTCAGCCCCAGCATTTT

size: -
D: -
J: TRBJ2-5
V: TRBV18
CDR3: CASSQLVSETQYF
DNA: TGTGCCAGCTCACAACTAGTATCAGAGACCCAGTACTTC

size: -
D: -
J: TRBJ2-1
V: TRBV7-9
CDR3: CASSRRESIDNEQFF
DNA: TGTGCCAGCAGCCGCAGGGAAAGTATCGACAATGAGCAGTTCTTC

size: -
D: TRBD2
J: TRBJ2-3
V: TRBV20-1
CDR3: CSARDRAPGTGGSTDTQYF
DNA: TGCAGTGCTAGAGATCGAGCTCCCGGGACCGGGGGGAGCACAGATACGCAGTATTTT

size: once
D: -
J: TRBJ2-6
V: TRBV9
CDR3: CASSVPGSGANVLTF
DNA: TGTGCCAGCAGCGTACCAGGCTCTGGGGCCAACGTCCTGACTTTC

size: -
D: TRBD1
J: TRBJ2-5
V: TRBV29-1
CDR3: CSAIQGAAETQYF
DNA: TGCAGCGCCATACAGGGGGCGGCAGAGACCCAGTACTTC

size: -
D: TRBD1
J: TRBJ1-2
V: TRBV20-1
CDR3: CSANYRGAYGYTF
DNA: TGCAGTGCCAATTACAGGGGCGCCTATGGCTACACCTTC

size: -
D: TRBD1
J: TRBJ1-6
V: TRBV11-2
CDR3: CASSFGMTGKDSPLHF
DNA: TGTGCCAGCAGCTTCGGGATGACAGGGAAAGATTCACCCCTCCACTTT

size: -
D: -
J: TRBJ1-1
V: TRBV6-1
CDR3: CAHRNRQNTEAFF
DNA: TGTGCCCACCGGAACCGTCAGAACACTGAAGCTTTCTTT

size: once
D: -
J: TRBJ2-7
V: TRBV20-1
CDR3: CSAHRGGAAEQYF
DNA: TGCAGTGCTCATCGAGGGGGGGCCGCGGAGCAGTACTTC

size: -
D: -
J: TRBJ2-4
V: TRBV28
CDR3: CAVSRVAKNIQYF
DNA: TGTGCCGTCTCTCGAGTAGCCAAAAACATTCAGTACTTC

size: -
D: TRBD2
J: TRBJ2-7
V: TRBV18
CDR3: CASSPGLRRGEQYF
DNA: TGTGCCAGCTCACCGGGACTAAGGCGAGGCGAGCAGTACTTC

size: -
D: -
J: TRBJ2-5
V: TRBV20-1
CDR3: CSARFSGIRGTQYF
DNA: TGCAGTGCTAGATTCAGTGGGATCAGAGGGACCCAGTACTTC

size: -
D: -
J: TRBJ2-7
V: TRBV6-1
CDR3: CASNRVISYEQYF
DNA: TGTGCCAGCAACAGGGTTATCTCCTACGAGCAGTACTTC

size: once
D: -
J: TRBJ1-4
V: TRBV7-9
CDR3: CASSLEGTGNEKLFF
DNA: TGTGCCAGCAGCTTAGAGGGTACTGGTAATGAAAAACTGTTTTTT

size: -
D: -
J: TRBJ2-7
V: TRBV11-2
CDR3: CASSLDLVGGSSYEQYF
DNA: TGTGCCAGCAGCTTAGATCTTGTCGGGGGAAGCTCCTACGAGCAGTACTTC

size: -
D: -
J: TRBJ2-1
V: TRBV24-1
CDR3: CATSDQRATGRLEQFF
DNA: TGTGCCACCAGTGACCAACGCGCAACAGGGAGACTTGAGCAGTTCTTC

size: -
D: -
J: TRBJ2-3
V: TRBV9
CDR3: CASMVEGNAQYF
DNA: TGTGCCAGCATGGTGGAGGGCAATGCGCAGTATTTT

size: -
D: -
J: TRBJ1-6
V: TRBV20-1
CDR3: CSARDPGPANSPLHF
DNA: TGCAGTGCTAGAGATCCTGGGCCAGCAAATTCACCCCTCCACTTT

size: -
D: TRBD1
J: TRBJ1-1
V: TRBV10-2
CDR3: CASRMGQVNTEAFF
DNA: TGCGCCAGCAGAATGGGACAGGTGAACACTGAAGCTTTCTTT

size: -
D: -
J: TRBJ1-5
V: TRBV29-1
CDR3: CSVEVEGSGAQHF
DNA: TGCAGCGTTGAAGTTGAGGGATCGGGGGCCCAGCATTTT

size: -
D: -
J: TRBJ1-5
V: TRBV20-1
CDR3: CSALVQGSNQPQHF
DNA: TGCAGTGCCCTTGTACAGGGAAGCAATCAGCCCCAGCATTTT

size: -
D: TRBD1
J: TRBJ2-7
V: TRBV3-1
CDR3: CASSHQGQRGEQYF
DNA: TGTGCCAGCAGCCACCAGGGACAGCGCGGCGAGCAGTACTTC